This TCR beta chain appears in the sequencing data of a study of blood T cell repertoires in COVID-19. About the research overall: Samples of COVID-19 (acute and convalescent) were obtained from the United States, Italy and Spain. In each case, the material was cDNA or gDNA derived from T cells, B-cell-depleted T cells, or PBMCs.

The data were produced by immunoSEQ multiplex PCR, yet TCRdb's version contains in-frame clones alone and is incomplete. The sample yields some 340,000 clones, 90% to 95% seen once. Everyone who took part was about 18 to 90 years old, and they came from about 25 US areas. Assignment of participants to cohorts was predicated upon participant-reported clinical history. This TCR came from a woman in her 30s who had been exposed to COVID-19. Sequenced sample: PBMCs or T cells enriched from blood (not recorded which).

CDR3 DNA sequence: TGCGCCAGCAGCCACGACAGGGTCGAGCAGTACTTC. Amino acids: CASSHDRVEQYF. This rearrangement joins TRBV4-1 to TRBJ2-7, with 7 positions matching TRBD1. J lost 6 bases, V lost 3 bases, and 2 bases had no gene match. CDR1 MGHRA and CDR2 YSYEKL come from the germline V gene. The CDR3 runs 12 residues.